A single sample gave rise to the 15 T cell receptor beta chains below, sequenced in a study of PD-1 blockade in classical Hodgkin lymphoma. Assay: immunoSEQ multiplex PCR; the TCRdb copy retains only in-frame clones and omits some. This sample has 70,000 or so clones, with over 90% found just once. Documented time point: newly diagnosed, previously untreated cHL patient sample. Specimen: peripheral blood mononuclear cells (PBMCs). The receptors were gathered from a human donor with classical Hodgkin lymphoma.

V gene TRBV7-2 combines with J gene TRBJ1-2, with D possibly matching TRBD1 (5 bases). CDR1 is SGHTA and CDR2 is FQGNSA in the germline V gene. The CDR3 contains 13 residues. Trimming removed 4 bases at V and 6 bases at J, with 12 bases between. Written as DNA, the CDR3 is TGTGCCAGCAGCTCGCAGGGAACCCATGGCTACACCTTC. Encoded protein: CASSSQGTHGYTF.

The V and J genes are TRBV7-2 and TRBJ2-5, with D perhaps assigned TRBD1 or TRBD2 (6 bases each). CDR1 is SGHTA, CDR2 FQGNSA, per germline. The V gene lost 4 bases and the J gene lost 11 bases, with 20 bases spanning the gap. The CDR3 sequence is 14 residues long. This CDR3 is CASSSGERPREQYF. The DNA for the CDR3 is TGTGCCAGCAGCTCAGGGGAGAGGCCCCGGGAGCAGTACTTC.

The chain uses TRBV6-1 and TRBJ1-1; weak D call: TRBD1 (6 bases). The germline V gene encodes CDR1 MNHNS and CDR2 SASEGT. CDR3 length equals 17 residues. Deletions cut 2 bases from V and 0 bases from J, with 16 bases between. CDR3: CASSEWGGNRVNTEAFF. The CDR3 nucleotides read TGTGCCAGCAGTGAATGGGGGGGGAACAGGGTGAACACTGAAGCTTTCTTT.

The rearrangement joins TRBV30 to TRBJ2-5; TRBD2 aligns across 11 bases. CDR1 GTSNPN and CDR2 SVGIG come from the germline V gene (reference sequence). V trimming: 5 bases; J trimming: 5 bases; junction bases outside the gene matches: 4. This CDR3 is built from 13 residues. CDR3 amino acids: CAWSGLAAETQYF. As DNA, the CDR3 is TGTGCCTGGTCGGGACTAGCGGCCGAGACCCAGTACTTC.

There are a few counts of this clone. The V gene is TRBV28, the J gene TRBJ1-1, with D tentatively TRBD1 (5 bases). The V gene's germline CDR1 is MDHEN and CDR2 SYDVKM. The CDR3 loop spans 12 amino acids. The V end was cut by 7 bases, the J end by 5 bases, with 11 bases between. CDR3 sequence: CASTFGGTEAFF. The CDR3 DNA reads TGTGCCAGCACCTTTGGGGGGACTGAAGCTTTCTTT. Full variable domain (remainder filled in from reference TRBV28 and TRBJ1-1): DVKVTQSSRYLVKRTGEKVFLECVQDMDHENMFWYRQDPGLGLRLIYFSYDVKMKEKGDIPEGYSVSREKKERFSLILESASTNQTSMYLCASTFGGTEAFFGQGTRLTVV.

The gene calls are TRBV6-6 and TRBJ1-6, with D maybe TRBD1 (6 bases). Trimming took 5 bases from V and 15 from J, leaving 14 bases between them. Germline V lookup: CDR1 MNHNY, CDR2 SVGAGI (reference sequence). The CDR3 sequence is 12 residues long. The chain's CDR3 is CASSPQGRHLHF. CDR3 in DNA: TGTGCCAGCAGTCCGCAGGGGCGCCACCTCCACTTT.

CDR3 residues: CASSLTAIGGGPSRGEQFF. As DNA, the CDR3 is TGTGCCAGCAGCTTAACCGCCATAGGGGGAGGGCCCTCTAGGGGTGAGCAGTTCTTC. The chain combines TRBV7-2 with TRBJ2-1; weak D call: TRBD2 (7 bases). Germline V lookup: CDR1 SGHTA, CDR2 FQGNSA. The CDR3 covers 19 residues. V was trimmed by 2 bases and J by 9 bases, leaving 29 bases between them.

A remark on this clone: The sample carries other DNA sequences with the same CDR3. The chain is built from TRBV28 and TRBJ1-2; TRBD1 matches 8 bases. Trimming at V came to 6 bases and at J to 5 bases, leaving 5 bases not matched to a gene. This CDR3 is 13 amino acids long. Germline values: CDR1 MDHEN, CDR2 SYDVKM. The CDR3 protein is CASSSGQGYGYTF. CDR3 DNA: TGTGCCAGCAGCTCAGGACAGGGATATGGCTACACCTTC.

V and J are TRBV19 and TRBJ2-2; the match to TRBD1 covers 7 bases. The CDR3 consists of 18 residues. CDR1 and CDR2 (germline): LNHDA, SQIVND (reference sequence). The trim removed 5 bases at V and 0 bases at J, leaving 12 bases unmatched. The CDR3 sequence: CASSFRPLTGSNTGELFF. As DNA, the CDR3 is TGTGCCAGTAGTTTCCGGCCGCTGACAGGGTCGAACACCGGGGAGCTGTTTTTT.

The chain is built from TRBV5-1 and TRBJ1-1, with unresolved D. Trimming stripped 1 base from V and 5 bases from J, with 15 bases between. Germline V gene sequence: CDR1 SGHRS, CDR2 YFSETQ. The CDR3 loop spans 15 amino acids. The CDR3 protein is CASSLFAGLRTEAFF. The CDR3 region has the DNA TGCGCCAGCAGCTTGTTTGCGGGGTTGAGGACTGAAGCTTTCTTT.

The chain couples TRBV7-8 to TRBJ2-5; 10 bases match TRBD2. V lost 4 bases, J lost 5 bases, and 7 bases stayed unmatched. The CDR3 runs to 15 residues. Germline V CDR1 and CDR2: SGHVS, FQNEAQ. The CDR3 bases are TGTGCCAGCAGCTCTCTAGCGGGGGATAGGGAGACCCAGTACTTC. Amino acid sequence: CASSSLAGDRETQYF.

The CDR3 region is CASSWADTQYF. The CDR3 DNA follows: TGTGCCAGCAGTTGGGCAGATACGCAGTATTTT. J is TRBJ2-3 and V is TRBV19; D remains unclear. The V end lost 9 bases, the J end lost 4 bases, and 8 bases lay between the germline ends. CDR1 is LNHDA and CDR2 is SQIVND in the germline V gene (reference sequence). The CDR3 has 11 residues.

The chain recombines TRBV7-2 with TRBJ1-2; D not resolved. The ends were cut back, 5 bases at V and 4 bases at J, with 5 bases in the middle. Germline loops: CDR1 SGHTA, CDR2 FQGNSA. CDR3 length: 11 residues. CDR3 loop: CASSPAYGYTF. Written as DNA, the CDR3 is TGTGCCAGCAGCCCCGCCTATGGCTACACCTTC.

This chain connects TRBV5-4 to TRBJ1-3, with D unresolved. V gave up 3 bases and J gave up 2 bases, with 12 bases separating them. CDR3 length equals 15 residues. From germline, CDR1 is SGHNT and CDR2 YYREEE (reference sequence). The CDR3 sequence: CASSSSFGTGNTIYF. Written as DNA, the CDR3 is TGTGCCAGCAGCTCGTCCTTTGGGACTGGAAACACCATATATTTT.

The V gene is TRBV18, the J gene TRBJ1-1; a possible D gene is TRBD1 (5 bases). Looked up from germline, CDR1 is KGHSH and CDR2 is LQKENI. The CDR3 spans 14 residues. Between the trimmed V and J ends, which lost 5 bases and 1 base, there was a span of 11 bases. As DNA, the CDR3 is TGTGCCAGCTCAGCCCTGACAGCGAACACTGAAGCTTTCTTT. The encoded protein is CASSALTANTEAFF.